The sequence of this T cell receptor (beta chain) was determined in a study of blood T cell repertoires in COVID-19. Study background: The origin of the acute and convalescent COVID-19 samples was the United States, Italy and Spain. Nucleic acid was either cDNA or gDNA, and it came from T cells, B-cell-depleted T cells, or PBMCs.

The V gene lost 7 bases and the J gene lost 1 base, with 14 bases spanning the gap. The CDR3 length is 15 residues. Per the germline V gene, CDR1 is KGHDR and CDR2 is SFDVKD. The count of this clone is one. Source study methods: The assay estimated nucleated cells by amplifying reference gene primers. Libraries were prepared by immunoSEQ multiplex PCR; TCRdb keeps only in-frame clonotypes and omits some of them. V and J calls and clone size are copied from that table; D and trimming were computed from the DNA. The sample lists 150,000 to 200,000 clones, more than 85% occurring once. Source material: peripheral blood. The source of this sequence is a young man with acute or convalescent COVID-19. The chain has TRBV24-1 and TRBJ2-3, with D unclear. The CDR3 DNA reads as TGTGCCACCAGATTAGAGGAAACCCGCACAGATACGCAGTATTTT. Its translation is CATRLEETRTDTQYF.